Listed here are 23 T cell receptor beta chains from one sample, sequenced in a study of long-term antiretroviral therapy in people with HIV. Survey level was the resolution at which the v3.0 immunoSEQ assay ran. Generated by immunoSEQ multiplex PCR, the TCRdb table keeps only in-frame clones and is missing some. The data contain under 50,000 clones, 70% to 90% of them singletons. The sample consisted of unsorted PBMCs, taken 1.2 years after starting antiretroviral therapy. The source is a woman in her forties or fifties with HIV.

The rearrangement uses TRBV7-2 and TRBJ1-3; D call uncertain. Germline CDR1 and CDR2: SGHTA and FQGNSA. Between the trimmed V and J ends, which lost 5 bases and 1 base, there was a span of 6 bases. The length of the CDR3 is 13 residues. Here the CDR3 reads CASSRRSGNTIYF. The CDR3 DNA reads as TGTGCCAGCAGCCGCCGGTCTGGAAACACCATATATTTT. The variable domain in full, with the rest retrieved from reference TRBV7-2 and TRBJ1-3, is GAGVSQSPSNKVTEKGKDVELRCDPISGHTALYWYRQSLGQGLEFLIYFQGNSAPDKSGLPSDRFSAERTGGSVSTLTIQRTQQEDSAVYLCASSRRSGNTIYFGEGSWLTVV.

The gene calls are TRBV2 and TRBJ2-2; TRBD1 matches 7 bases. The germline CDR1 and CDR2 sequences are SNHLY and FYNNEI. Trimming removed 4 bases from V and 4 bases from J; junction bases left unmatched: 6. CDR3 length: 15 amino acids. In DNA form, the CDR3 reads TGTGCCAGCAGTGGTACCGGGACAGCCACCGGGGAGCTGTTTTTT. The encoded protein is CASSGTGTATGELFF. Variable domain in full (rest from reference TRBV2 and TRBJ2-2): EPEVTQTPSHQVTQMGQEVILRCVPISNHLYFYWYRQILGQKVEFLVSFYNNEISEKSEIFDDQFSVERPDGSNFTLKIRSTKLEDSAMYFCASSGTGTATGELFFGEGSRLTVL.

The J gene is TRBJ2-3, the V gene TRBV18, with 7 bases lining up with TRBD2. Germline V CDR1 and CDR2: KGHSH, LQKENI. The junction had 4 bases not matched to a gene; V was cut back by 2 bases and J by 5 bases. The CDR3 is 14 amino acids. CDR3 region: CASSPGLDGDTQYF. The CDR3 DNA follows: TGTGCCAGCTCACCAGGACTAGATGGAGATACGCAGTATTTT.

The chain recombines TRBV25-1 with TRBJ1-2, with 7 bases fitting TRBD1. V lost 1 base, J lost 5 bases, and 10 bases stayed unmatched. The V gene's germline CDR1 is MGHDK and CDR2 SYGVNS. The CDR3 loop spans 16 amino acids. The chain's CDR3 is CASSESNPGQQYGYTF. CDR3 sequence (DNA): TGTGCCAGCAGTGAATCCAACCCGGGACAGCAATATGGCTACACCTTC.

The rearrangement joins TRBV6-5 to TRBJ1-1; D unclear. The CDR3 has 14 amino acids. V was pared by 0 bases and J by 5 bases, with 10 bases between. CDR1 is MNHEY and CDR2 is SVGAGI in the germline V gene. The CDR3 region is CASSYSRILTEAFF. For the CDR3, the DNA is TGTGCCAGCAGTTACTCGCGGATATTGACTGAAGCTTTCTTT.

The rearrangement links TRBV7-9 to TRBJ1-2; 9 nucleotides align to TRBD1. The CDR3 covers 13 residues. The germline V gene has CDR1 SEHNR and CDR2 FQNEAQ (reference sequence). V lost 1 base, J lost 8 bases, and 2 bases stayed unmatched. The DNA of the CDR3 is TGTGCCAGCAGCTTAGATGGACAGGGGGGCTACACCTTC. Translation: CASSLDGQGGYTF. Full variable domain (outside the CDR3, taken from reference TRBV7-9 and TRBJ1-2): DTGVSQNPRHKITKRGQNVTFRCDPISEHNRLYWYRQTLGQGPEFLTYFQNEAQLEKSRLLSDRFSAERPKGSFSTLEIQRTEQGDSAMYLCASSLDGQGGYTFGSGTRLTVV.

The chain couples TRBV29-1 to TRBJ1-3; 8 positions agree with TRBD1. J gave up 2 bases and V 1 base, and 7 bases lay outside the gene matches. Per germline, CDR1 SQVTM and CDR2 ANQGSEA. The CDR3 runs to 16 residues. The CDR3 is CSVEGGAGGTGNTIYF. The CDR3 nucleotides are TGCAGCGTTGAAGGTGGGGCAGGGGGCACTGGAAACACCATATATTTT.

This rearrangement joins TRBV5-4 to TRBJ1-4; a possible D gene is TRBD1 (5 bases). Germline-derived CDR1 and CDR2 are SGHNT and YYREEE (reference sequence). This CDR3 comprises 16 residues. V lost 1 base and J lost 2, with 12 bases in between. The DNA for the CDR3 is TGTGCCAGCAGCTTGAATGGAGGGGCTACTAATGAAAAACTGTTTTTT. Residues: CASSLNGGATNEKLFF.

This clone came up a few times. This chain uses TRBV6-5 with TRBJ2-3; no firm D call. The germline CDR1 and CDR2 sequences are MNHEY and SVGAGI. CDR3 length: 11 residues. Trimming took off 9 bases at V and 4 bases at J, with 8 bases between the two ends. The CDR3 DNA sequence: TGTGCCAGTCGGTTTTCAGATACGCAGTATTTT. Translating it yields CASRFSDTQYF.

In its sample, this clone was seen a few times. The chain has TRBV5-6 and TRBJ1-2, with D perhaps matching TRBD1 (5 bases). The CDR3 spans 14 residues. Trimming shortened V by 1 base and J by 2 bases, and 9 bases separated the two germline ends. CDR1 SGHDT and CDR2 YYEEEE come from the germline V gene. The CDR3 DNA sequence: TGTGCCAGCAGCTTGCTCAGGGAAAACTATGGCTACACCTTC. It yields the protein CASSLLRENYGYTF.

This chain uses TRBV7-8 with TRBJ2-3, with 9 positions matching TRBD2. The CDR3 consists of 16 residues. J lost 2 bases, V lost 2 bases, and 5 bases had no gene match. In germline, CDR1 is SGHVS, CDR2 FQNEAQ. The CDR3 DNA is TGTGCCAGCAGCTTACGGGCGGGGGGGTTCACAGATACGCAGTATTTT. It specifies CASSLRAGGFTDTQYF.

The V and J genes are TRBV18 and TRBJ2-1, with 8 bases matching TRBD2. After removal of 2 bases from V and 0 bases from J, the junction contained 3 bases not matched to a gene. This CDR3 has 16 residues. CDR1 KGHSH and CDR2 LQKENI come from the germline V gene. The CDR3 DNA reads TGTGCCAGCTCACCAGTTGGACTAGCCTCCTACAATGAGCAGTTCTTC. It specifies CASSPVGLASYNEQFF.

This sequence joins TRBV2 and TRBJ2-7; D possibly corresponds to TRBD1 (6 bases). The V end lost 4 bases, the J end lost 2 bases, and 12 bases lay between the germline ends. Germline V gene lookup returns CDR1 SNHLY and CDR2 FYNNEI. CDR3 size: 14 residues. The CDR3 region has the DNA TGTGCCAGCAGTGTGGGGACATCCACCTACGAGCAGTACTTC. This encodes CASSVGTSTYEQYF.

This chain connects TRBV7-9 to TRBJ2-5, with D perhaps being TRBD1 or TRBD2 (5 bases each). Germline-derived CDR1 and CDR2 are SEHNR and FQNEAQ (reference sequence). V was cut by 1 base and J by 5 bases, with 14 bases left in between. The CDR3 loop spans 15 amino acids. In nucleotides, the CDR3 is TGTGCCAGCAGCTTAGATGGGACGGTCGCGGAGACCCAGTACTTC. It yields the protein CASSLDGTVAETQYF.

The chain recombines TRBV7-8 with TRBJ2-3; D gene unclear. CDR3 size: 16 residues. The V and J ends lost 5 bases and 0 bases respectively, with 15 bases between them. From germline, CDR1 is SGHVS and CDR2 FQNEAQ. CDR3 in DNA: TGTGCCAGCAGCCAGAATACATTGGGAAGCACAGATACGCAGTATTTT. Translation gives CASSQNTLGSTDTQYF.

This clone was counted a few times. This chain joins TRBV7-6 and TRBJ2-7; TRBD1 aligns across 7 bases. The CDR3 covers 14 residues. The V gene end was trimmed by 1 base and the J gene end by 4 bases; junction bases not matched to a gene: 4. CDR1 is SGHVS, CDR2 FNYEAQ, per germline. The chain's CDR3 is CASSLGAGGYEQYF. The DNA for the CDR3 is TGTGCCAGCAGCTTAGGGGCAGGGGGATACGAGCAGTACTTC.

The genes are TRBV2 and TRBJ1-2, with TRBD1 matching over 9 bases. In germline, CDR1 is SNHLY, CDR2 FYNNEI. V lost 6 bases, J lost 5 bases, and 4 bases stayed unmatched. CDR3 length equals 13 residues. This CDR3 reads CASRRTGVYGYTF. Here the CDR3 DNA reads TGTGCCAGCAGGCGGACAGGGGTATATGGCTACACCTTC.

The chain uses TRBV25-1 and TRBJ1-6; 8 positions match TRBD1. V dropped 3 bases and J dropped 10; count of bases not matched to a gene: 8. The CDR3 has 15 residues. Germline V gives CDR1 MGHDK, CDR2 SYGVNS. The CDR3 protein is CASSDVDRVVSPLHF. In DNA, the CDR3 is TGTGCCAGCAGTGATGTGGACAGGGTAGTCTCACCCCTCCACTTT.

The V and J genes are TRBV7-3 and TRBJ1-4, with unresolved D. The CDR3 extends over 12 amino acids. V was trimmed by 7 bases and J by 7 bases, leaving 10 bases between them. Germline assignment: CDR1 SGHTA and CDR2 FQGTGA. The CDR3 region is CASNSNLEKLFF. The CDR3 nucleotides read TGTGCCAGCAACTCAAATCTTGAAAAACTGTTTTTT.

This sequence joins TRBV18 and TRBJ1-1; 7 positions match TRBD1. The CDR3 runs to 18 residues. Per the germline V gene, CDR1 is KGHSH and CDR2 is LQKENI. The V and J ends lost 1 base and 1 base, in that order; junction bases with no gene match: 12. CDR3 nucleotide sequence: TGTGCCAGCTCACCACATTCGCAGGGGGACGATCCGAACACTGAAGCTTTCTTT. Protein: CASSPHSQGDDPNTEAFF.

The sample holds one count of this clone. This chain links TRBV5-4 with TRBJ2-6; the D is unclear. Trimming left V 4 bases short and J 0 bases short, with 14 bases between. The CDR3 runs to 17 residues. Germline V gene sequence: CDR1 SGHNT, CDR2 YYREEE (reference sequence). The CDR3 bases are TGTGCCAGCAGCCCCGTACGGTCCCCCTCTGGGGCCAACGTCCTGACTTTC. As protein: CASSPVRSPSGANVLTF.

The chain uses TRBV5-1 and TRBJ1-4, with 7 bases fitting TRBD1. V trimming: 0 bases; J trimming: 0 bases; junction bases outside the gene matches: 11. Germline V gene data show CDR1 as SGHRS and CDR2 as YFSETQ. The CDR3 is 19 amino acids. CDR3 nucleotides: TGCGCCAGCAGCTTGGCCCCCGCAGGGGGGTTTGCAACTAATGAAAAACTGTTTTTT. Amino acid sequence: CASSLAPAGGFATNEKLFF.

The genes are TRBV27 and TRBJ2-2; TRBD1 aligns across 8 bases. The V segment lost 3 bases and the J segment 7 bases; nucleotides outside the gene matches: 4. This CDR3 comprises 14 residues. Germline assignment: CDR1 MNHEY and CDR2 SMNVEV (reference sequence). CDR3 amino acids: CASSLGQAGGELFF. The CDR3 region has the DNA TGTGCCAGCAGTTTGGGACAGGCTGGCGGGGAGCTGTTTTTT.